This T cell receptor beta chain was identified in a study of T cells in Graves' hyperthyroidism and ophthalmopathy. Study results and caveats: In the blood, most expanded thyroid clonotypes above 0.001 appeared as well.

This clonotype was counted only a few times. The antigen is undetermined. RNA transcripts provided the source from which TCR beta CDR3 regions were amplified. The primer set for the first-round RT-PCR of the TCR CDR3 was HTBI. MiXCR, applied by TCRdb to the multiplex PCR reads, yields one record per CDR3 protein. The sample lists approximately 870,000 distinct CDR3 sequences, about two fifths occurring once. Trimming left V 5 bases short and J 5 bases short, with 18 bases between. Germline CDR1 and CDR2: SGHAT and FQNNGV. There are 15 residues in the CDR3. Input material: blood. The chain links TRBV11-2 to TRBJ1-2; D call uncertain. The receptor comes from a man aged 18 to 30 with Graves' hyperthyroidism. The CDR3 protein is CASSLGEGAGYGYTF. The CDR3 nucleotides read TGTGCCAGCAGCCTTGGGGAGGGCGCGGGTTATGGCTACACCTTC.